Following are 5 T cell receptor beta chains from one sample sequenced in a study of naive and memory T cell subsets. Both TRBC1 and TRBC2 were covered by a beta constant-region primer of two equimolar oligonucleotides. TCRdb reprocessed the UMI-ligation and nested PCR reads via MiXCR and lists one record per CDR3 protein. The sample has about 85,000 distinct CDR3 sequences, about an eighth seen once. Sequenced material: central memory CD4+ T cells from blood. All receptors come from a human donor in good health.

This clonotype was seen a handful of times. The J gene is TRBJ2-3, the V gene TRBV7-9, with D perhaps matching TRBD2 (6 bases). The V gene lost 5 bases and the J gene lost 4 bases, with 13 bases spanning the gap. This CDR3 region has 14 residues. Germline V lookup: CDR1 SEHNR, CDR2 FQNEAQ (reference sequence). The CDR3 reads CASSPFAGPDTQYF. The CDR3 bases are TGTGCCAGCAGCCCCTTCGCGGGGCCAGATACGCAGTATTTT. The full variable domain, with the rest looked up from reference TRBV7-9 and TRBJ2-3, is DTGVSQNPRHKITKRGQNVTFRCDPISEHNRLYWYRQTLGQGPEFLTYFQNEAQLEKSRLLSDRFSAERPKGSFSTLEIQRTEQGDSAMYLCASSPFAGPDTQYFGPGTRLTVL.

This clonotype came up a few times. The rearrangement joins TRBV4-1 to TRBJ1-1, with D hard to call. With 3 bases removed from V and 11 bases from J, the gap between germline ends came to 19 bases. The CDR3 extends over 14 amino acids. CDR1 is MGHRA and CDR2 is YSYEKL in the germline V gene. CDR3 protein: CASSHLTLGARAFF. The CDR3 DNA sequence: TGCGCCAGCAGCCATTTAACGTTGGGAGCTCGGGCTTTCTTT.

This clonotype was recorded a few times. This chain connects TRBV7-2 to TRBJ2-7; TRBD2 aligns across 11 bases. The CDR3 length is 20 residues. The V gene end was trimmed by 5 bases and the J gene end by 2 bases; junction bases not matched to a gene: 20. Germline CDR1 reads SGHTA; CDR2 reads FQGNSA. CDR3 sequence (DNA): TGTGCCAGCAGCCCAAGGGACACTCCTGGGGTAGCGGGAGGGCCCTACGAGCAGTACTTC. Protein product: CASSPRDTPGVAGGPYEQYF.

At least ten counts were recorded for this clonotype. The chain couples TRBV27 to TRBJ1-5, with D maybe TRBD1 (5 bases). Germline V lookup: CDR1 MNHEY, CDR2 SMNVEV (reference sequence). Trimming removed 10 bases from V and 2 bases from J, with 21 bases in between. This CDR3 spans 16 amino acids. The CDR3 sequence: CATRREGPGGNQPQHF. The CDR3 DNA sequence: TGTGCCACCCGCCGGGAGGGGCCGGGTGGCAATCAGCCCCAGCATTTT.

This clonotype came up a few times. The chain employs TRBV5-6 and TRBJ1-1; D is unclear. Germline-derived CDR1 and CDR2 are SGHDT and YYEEEE. The CDR3 has 13 residues. The germline V and J ends were trimmed by 4 bases and 4 bases, with 11 bases remaining between them. CDR3 DNA: TGTGCCAGCAGCCCGGACTCGCGCACTGAAGCTTTCTTT. Its translation is CASSPDSRTEAFF.